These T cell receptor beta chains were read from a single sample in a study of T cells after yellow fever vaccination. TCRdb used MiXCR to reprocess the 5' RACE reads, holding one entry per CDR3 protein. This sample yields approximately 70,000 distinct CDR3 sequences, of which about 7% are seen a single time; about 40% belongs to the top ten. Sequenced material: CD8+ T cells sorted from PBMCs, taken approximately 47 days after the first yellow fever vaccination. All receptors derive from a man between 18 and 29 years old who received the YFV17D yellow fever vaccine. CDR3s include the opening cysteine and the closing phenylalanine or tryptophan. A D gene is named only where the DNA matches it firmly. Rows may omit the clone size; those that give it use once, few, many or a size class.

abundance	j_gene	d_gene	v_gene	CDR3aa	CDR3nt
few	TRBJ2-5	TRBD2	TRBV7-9	CASRSGGGETQYF	TGTGCCAGCCGGAGCGGGGGTGGGGAGACCCAGTACTTC
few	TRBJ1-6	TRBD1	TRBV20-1	CSAQTGWLNSPLHF	TGCAGTGCCCAGACAGGGTGGCTGAATTCACCCCTCCACTTT
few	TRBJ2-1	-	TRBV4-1	CASSQVAGNREQFF	TGCGCCAGCAGCCAAGTGGCAGGGAACCGTGAGCAGTTCTTC
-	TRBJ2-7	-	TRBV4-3	CASSRRTHVYEQYF	TGCGCCAGCAGCAGAAGGACGCATGTCTACGAGCAGTACTTC
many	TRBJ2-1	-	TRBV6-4	CASSERWGLLSEQFF	TGTGCCAGCAGTGAGAGATGGGGCCTCCTCAGTGAGCAGTTCTTC
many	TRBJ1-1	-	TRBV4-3	CASSQVRTRNTEAFF	TGCGCCAGCAGCCAAGTCCGAACGAGAAACACTGAAGCTTTCTTT
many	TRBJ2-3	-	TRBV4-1	CASSHPRGTDTQYF	TGCGCCAGCAGCCATCCCCGGGGGACAGATACGCAGTATTTT
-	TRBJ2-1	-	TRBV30	CAWSVLDRGNEQFF	TGTGCCTGGAGTGTACTCGATCGCGGCAATGAGCAGTTCTTC
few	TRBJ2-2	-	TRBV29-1	CSVVQGLTGELFF	TGCAGCGTTGTACAGGGCCTTACCGGGGAGCTGTTTTTT
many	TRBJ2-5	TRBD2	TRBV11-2	CASSLGSRGGLYQETQYF	TGTGCCAGCAGCTTAGGGTCCCGGGGAGGGTTGTACCAAGAGACCCAGTACTTC
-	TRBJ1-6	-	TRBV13	CASSDDNSPLHF	TGTGCCAGCAGCGATGATAATTCACCCCTCCACTTT
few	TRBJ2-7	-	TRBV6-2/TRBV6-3	CASSSISNEQYF	TGTGCCAGCAGTTCCATCAGTAACGAGCAGTACTTC
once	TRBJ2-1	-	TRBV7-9	CASTPGEWDEQFF	TGTGCCAGCACCCCAGGGGAATGGGATGAGCAGTTCTTC
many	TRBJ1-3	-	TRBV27	CASSLGGSGNTIYF	TGTGCCAGCAGTTTAGGAGGGTCCGGAAACACCATATATTTT
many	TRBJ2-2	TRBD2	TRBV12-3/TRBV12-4	CASSRLALDTGELFF	TGTGCCAGCAGCCGACTAGCATTGGACACCGGGGAGCTGTTTTTT
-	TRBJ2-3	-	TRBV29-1	CSETRQSGTDTQYF	TGCAGCGAGACACGGCAGTCGGGCACAGATACGCAGTATTTT
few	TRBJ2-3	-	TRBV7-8	CASSLSPLVEGRTHTQYF	TGTGCCAGCAGCTTAAGCCCTTTAGTAGAGGGGCGAACACATACGCAGTATTTT
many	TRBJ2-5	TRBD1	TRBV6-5	CASSYRTGERPETQYF	TGTGCCAGCAGTTACCGGACAGGGGAGAGGCCAGAGACCCAGTACTTC
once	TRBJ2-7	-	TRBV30	CAWSVRARDNEQYF	TGTGCCTGGAGTGTAAGGGCTAGGGACAATGAGCAGTACTTC
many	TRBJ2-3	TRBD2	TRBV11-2	CASSSAGGLTDTQYF	TGTGCCAGCAGCTCCGCGGGGGGCCTCACAGATACGCAGTATTTT
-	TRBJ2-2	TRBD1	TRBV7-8	CASSLATGSSSRELFF	TGTGCCAGCAGCTTAGCGACAGGGAGTAGTTCCCGGGAGCTGTTTTTT
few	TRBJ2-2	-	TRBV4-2	CASSQDFDGAGELFF	TGTGCCAGCAGCCAAGATTTTGACGGCGCCGGGGAGCTGTTTTTT
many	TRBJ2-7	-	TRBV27	CASSLGGVYEQYF	TGTGCCAGCAGTTTAGGGGGAGTCTACGAGCAGTACTTC
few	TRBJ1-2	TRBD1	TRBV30	CAWDTGDGYTF	TGTGCCTGGGATACAGGGGATGGCTACACCTTC
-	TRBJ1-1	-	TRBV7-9	CASSWTETEAFF	TGTGCCAGCAGCTGGACGGAAACTGAAGCTTTCTTT
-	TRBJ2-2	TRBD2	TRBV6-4	CASSEGGIDTGELFF	TGTGCCAGCAGTGAGGGGGGGATAGACACCGGGGAGCTGTTTTTT
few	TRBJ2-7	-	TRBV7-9	CASSPTGRKMEEQYF	TGTGCCAGCAGCCCGACGGGACGGAAAATGGAGGAGCAGTACTTC
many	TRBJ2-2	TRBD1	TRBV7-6	CASSPWTGSTGELFF	TGTGCCAGCAGCCCCTGGACAGGATCCACCGGGGAGCTGTTTTTT
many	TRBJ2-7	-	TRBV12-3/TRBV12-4	CASSFDGNSYEQYF	TGTGCCAGCAGTTTCGACGGGAACTCCTACGAGCAGTACTTC
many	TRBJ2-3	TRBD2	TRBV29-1	CSVEASGEDTQYF	TGCAGCGTTGAAGCCAGCGGGGAGGATACGCAGTATTTT
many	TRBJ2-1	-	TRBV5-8	CASSWGVSSYNEQFF	TGTGCCAGCAGCTGGGGGGTGAGCTCCTACAATGAGCAGTTCTTC
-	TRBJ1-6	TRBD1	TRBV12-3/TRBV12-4	CASSPTGTGYISPLHF	TGTGCCAGCAGTCCGACAGGGACCGGCTATATTTCACCCCTCCACTTT
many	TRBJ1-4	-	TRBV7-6	CASSLGGDEKLFF	TGTGCCAGCAGCTTAGGAGGGGATGAAAAACTGTTTTTT
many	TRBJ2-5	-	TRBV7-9	CASSPLGRSQETQYF	TGTGCCAGCAGCCCATTAGGGCGTTCTCAAGAGACCCAGTACTTC